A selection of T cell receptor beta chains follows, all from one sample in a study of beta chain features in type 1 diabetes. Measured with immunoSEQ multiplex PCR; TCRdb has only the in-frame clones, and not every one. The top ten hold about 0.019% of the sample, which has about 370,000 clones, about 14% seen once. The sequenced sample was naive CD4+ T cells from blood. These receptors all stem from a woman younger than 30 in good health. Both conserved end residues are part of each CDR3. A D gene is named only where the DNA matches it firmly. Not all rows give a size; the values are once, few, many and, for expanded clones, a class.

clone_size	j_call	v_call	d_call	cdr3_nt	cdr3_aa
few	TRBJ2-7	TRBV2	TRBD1	TGTGCCAGCAAGGCTACCCGGACAGGGAGCAACGAGCAGTACTTC	CASKATRTGSNEQYF
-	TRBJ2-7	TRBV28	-	TGTGCCAGCAGCCAGGGGAACTACGAGCAGTACTTC	CASSQGNYEQYF
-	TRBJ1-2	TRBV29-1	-	TGCAGCGTTGACCGGGAGCTCCAGCTGGCCGGCTACACCTTC	CSVDRELQLAGYTF
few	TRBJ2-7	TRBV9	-	TGTGCCAGCAGCGGCGCTCCTCCCAACTCCTACGAGCAGTACTTC	CASSGAPPNSYEQYF
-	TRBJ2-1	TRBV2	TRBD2	TGTGCCAGCACCGTAGCGGGAGGATCCTACAATGAGCAGTTCTTC	CASTVAGGSYNEQFF
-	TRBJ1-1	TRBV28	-	TGTGCCAGCAAAGGCAGGGGCACTGAAGCTTTCTTT	CASKGRGTEAFF
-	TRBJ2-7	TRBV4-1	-	TGCGCCAGCAGCCAATGGGGGACTCTCTACGAGCAGTACTTC	CASSQWGTLYEQYF
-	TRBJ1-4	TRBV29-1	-	TGCAGCGTTGAGAGCCGGGGGGATGAAAAACTGTTTTTT	CSVESRGDEKLFF
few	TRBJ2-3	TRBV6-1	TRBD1	TGTGCCAGCACCCCGGGACAGGGGGCAACAGATACGCAGTATTTT	CASTPGQGATDTQYF
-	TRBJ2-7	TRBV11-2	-	TGTGCCAGCAGCTTCCAGGATCCCGGACAGCCTTACGAGCAGTACTTC	CASSFQDPGQPYEQYF
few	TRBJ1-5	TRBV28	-	TGTGCCAGCAGGACTCGGGAGAGACTCAGCAATCAGCCCCAGCATTTT	CASRTRERLSNQPQHF
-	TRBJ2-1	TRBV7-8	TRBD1	TGTGCCAGCAGCTCCCGACAGGGGGCCTACAATGAGCAGTTCTTC	CASSSRQGAYNEQFF
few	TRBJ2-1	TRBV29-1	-	TGCAGCGTTGGATTGGGGGCGGGAGTTTACAATGAGCAGTTCTTC	CSVGLGAGVYNEQFF
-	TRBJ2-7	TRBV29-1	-	TGCAGCGCGGCGGATACATCCTACGAGCAGTACTTC	CSAADTSYEQYF
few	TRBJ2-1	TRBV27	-	TGTGCCAGCAGTGAACAGGGTAGCTCCTACAATGAGCAGTTCTTC	CASSEQGSSYNEQFF
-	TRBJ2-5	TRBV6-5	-	TGTGCCAGCAGTTACTCGCCATATGGGGCGCAAGAGACCCAGTACTTC	CASSYSPYGAQETQYF
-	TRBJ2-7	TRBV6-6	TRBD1	TGTGCCAGCAGCCCGGGACAGACCCCCTACGAGCAGTACTTC	CASSPGQTPYEQYF
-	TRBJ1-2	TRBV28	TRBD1	TGTGCCAGCCGTAGGCCCGGGACAGCTAACTATGGCTACACCTTC	CASRRPGTANYGYTF
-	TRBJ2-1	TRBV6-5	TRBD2	TGTGCCAGCAGGAGTAGCGGGAGGGGTCGGGAGCAGTTCTTC	CASRSSGRGREQFF
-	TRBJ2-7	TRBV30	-	TGTGCCTGGAGTGTACAGGGTGACGAGCAGTACTTC	CAWSVQGDEQYF
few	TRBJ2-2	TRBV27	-	TGTGCCAGCAGTTGGGCGGGCGGGAACCTGAACACCGGGGAGCTGTTTTTT	CASSWAGGNLNTGELFF
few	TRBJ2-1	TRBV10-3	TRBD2	TGTGCCATCAGTGCTGGACTAGCGGGAAGACTCTATGAGCAGTTCTTC	CAISAGLAGRLYEQFF
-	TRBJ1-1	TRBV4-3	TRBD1	TGCGCCAGCAGCCTTTCGACAGGGGTGAACACTGAAGCTTTCTTT	CASSLSTGVNTEAFF
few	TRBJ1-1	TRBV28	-	TGTGCCAGCAGCCTTGGGAGGGAAGCTTTCTTT	CASSLGREAFF
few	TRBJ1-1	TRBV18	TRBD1	TGTGCCAGCTCACTAGGACAGGGCGGGACTGAAGCTTTCTTT	CASSLGQGGTEAFF
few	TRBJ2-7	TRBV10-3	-	TGTGCCATCAGTGACAGGGTCTACGAGCAGTACTTC	CAISDRVYEQYF
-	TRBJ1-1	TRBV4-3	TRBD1	TGCGCCAGCAGCCAAGGCACACAGGGGGCTATCGGCACTGAAGCTTTCTTT	CASSQGTQGAIGTEAFF
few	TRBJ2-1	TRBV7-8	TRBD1	TGTGCCAGCAGCTTTAAACCCACCGGGACAGGAAACAATGAGCAGTTCTTC	CASSFKPTGTGNNEQFF
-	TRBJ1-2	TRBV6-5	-	TGTGCCAGCAGCCGGGACAATCTCCATGGCTACACCTTC	CASSRDNLHGYTF
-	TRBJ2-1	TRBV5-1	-	TGCGCCAGCGGACTACCGGGACTCAGCTCCTACAATGAGCAGTTCTTC	CASGLPGLSSYNEQFF
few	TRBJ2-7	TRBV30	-	TGTGCCTGGAGCCGTGGGGGGGGCCCCCTCGAGCAGTACTTC	CAWSRGGGPLEQYF
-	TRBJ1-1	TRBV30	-	TGTGCCTGGAGTAGCTCGAGCACTGAAGCTTTCTTT	CAWSSSSTEAFF
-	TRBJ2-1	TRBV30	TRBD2	TGTGCCTGGAGGGCTAGCGGGAGGTATAACAATGAGCAGTTCTTC	CAWRASGRYNNEQFF
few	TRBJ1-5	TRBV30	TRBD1	TGTGCCGGACAGGACCAAGGTATAGCGAACCAGCCCCAGCATTTT	CAGQDQGIANQPQHF
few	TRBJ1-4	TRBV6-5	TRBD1	TGTGCCAGCAGTTACTTCCCCAGGGGGACTAATGAAAAACTGTTTTTT	CASSYFPRGTNEKLFF
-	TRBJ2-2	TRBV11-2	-	TGTGCCAGCAGCTTAGCCGGGACGAACACCGGGGAGCTGTTTTTT	CASSLAGTNTGELFF
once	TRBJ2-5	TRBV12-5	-	TGTGCTAGTGCAGGGGCAGGGGCTTACGAGACCCAGTACTTC	CASAGAGAYETQYF